This T cell receptor beta chain was observed in a study of T cell repertoires in cytomegalovirus infection. Study-level background: Used in the study were CMV epitopes, some recently identified and HLA-C-restricted, others well-studied and HLA-B-restricted.

Whole-study results and caveats: Within the response measured ex vivo, HLA-C-restricted CMV-specific TCR beta clonotypes were dominant. Identification of carriers of CMV plus the relevant HLA was achieved through cumulative public TCR beta family frequency.

A single record per CDR3 protein comes from TCRdb applying MiXCR to the reads. The sample lists 570,000 or so distinct CDR3 sequences; around two fifths were seen once. A word on this clonotype: The antigen is undetermined.

Sequencing was performed on cultured PBMCs, taken from culture after CMV antigen stimulation. The source of this sequence is a human donor in good health (CMV status not recorded). Some clones in this sample may be carry-over from other donors' samples.

CDR3 nucleotide sequence: TGTGCCAGCAGACCCTTCAATTCCTACAATGAGCAGTTCTTC. Its protein is CASRPFNSYNEQFF. The chain has TRBV27 and TRBJ2-1; no definite D call. Per the germline V gene, CDR1 is MNHEY and CDR2 is SMNVEV (reference sequence). The CDR3 is 14 residues long. V was trimmed by 6 bases and J by 1 base, leaving 10 bases between them.